Listed below are T cell receptor beta chains from one sample, sequenced in a study of blood T cells in healthy people across ages. Each CDR3 protein gets one entry after TCRdb re-called the 5' RACE reads with MiXCR. In the table there are some 560,000 distinct CDR3 sequences, about 26% of which are singletons. The sample was also reused in another study, on T cells of mothers and their children.

The sequenced sample was blood. These receptors were obtained from a boy between 2 and 10 years old in good health. Each CDR3 is given with its conserved first and last residue. Fields, in order: clone size, V gene, D gene, J gene, CDR3 DNA, CDR3 protein. D genes are given only for firm matches. Some rows have no size entry. The others give once, few or many, or a class for an expanded clone.

abundance: few; v_gene: TRBV6-5; d_gene: .; j_gene: TRBJ2-7; CDR3nt: TGTGCCAGCAGTTACTATCGGATGGGGGCCAGCTCCTACGAGCAGTACTTC; CDR3aa: CASSYYRMGASSYEQYF
abundance: .; v_gene: TRBV30; d_gene: .; j_gene: TRBJ1-6; CDR3nt: TGTGCCTGGTCTCTCGCTAGTGGCGGGGATTCACCCCTCCACTTT; CDR3aa: CAWSLASGGDSPLHF
abundance: .; v_gene: TRBV18; d_gene: .; j_gene: TRBJ2-7; CDR3nt: TGTGCCAGCTCACCCAGGATGGACGAGCAGTACTTC; CDR3aa: CASSPRMDEQYF
abundance: few; v_gene: TRBV20-1; d_gene: TRBD2; j_gene: TRBJ2-5; CDR3nt: TGCAGTGCTATGGGCGGGGGGGCGGAGACCCAGTACTTC; CDR3aa: CSAMGGGAETQYF
abundance: .; v_gene: TRBV27; d_gene: .; j_gene: TRBJ2-7; CDR3nt: TGTGCCAGCAGTTTATCGGGCAGGGGCCACGAGCAGTACTTC; CDR3aa: CASSLSGRGHEQYF
abundance: many; v_gene: TRBV5-1; d_gene: .; j_gene: TRBJ2-3; CDR3nt: TGTGCCAGCAGCTTAGCGGGCACAGATACGCAGTATTTT; CDR3aa: CASSLAGTDTQYF
abundance: .; v_gene: TRBV6-5; d_gene: TRBD2; j_gene: TRBJ2-3; CDR3nt: TGTGCCAGCGGGACTAGCGGGAGGGATACGCAGTATTTT; CDR3aa: CASGTSGRDTQYF
abundance: .; v_gene: TRBV20-1; d_gene: TRBD2; j_gene: TRBJ2-3; CDR3nt: TGCAGTGCTCCTAGCGGGGGACGCACAGATACGCAGTATTTT; CDR3aa: CSAPSGGRTDTQYF
abundance: .; v_gene: TRBV27; d_gene: .; j_gene: TRBJ2-5; CDR3nt: TGTGCCAGCAGTAACAACGTGGGAGTCGGCCAAGAGACCCAGTACTTC; CDR3aa: CASSNNVGVGQETQYF
abundance: .; v_gene: TRBV29-1; d_gene: TRBD2; j_gene: TRBJ2-3; CDR3nt: TGCAGCGTTGTTTGGGGGAGGGCCACAGATACGCAGTATTTT; CDR3aa: CSVVWGRATDTQYF
abundance: few; v_gene: TRBV27; d_gene: .; j_gene: TRBJ1-4; CDR3nt: TGTGCCAGCAGTTTAAACGGGGCGGGTGAAAAACTGTTTTTT; CDR3aa: CASSLNGAGEKLFF